A single sample gave rise to the 8 T cell receptor beta chains below, sequenced in a study of pediatric ulcerative colitis. TCRdb's copy holds only in-frame clones and misses some; the assay was immunoSEQ multiplex PCR. The sample lists about 36,000 clones, around four fifths occurring once. Material for sequencing was blood. Every receptor here comes from a girl aged 5-17 years with moderate ulcerative colitis.

This clone was observed a single time. The rearrangement links TRBV2 to TRBJ1-2; no definite D call. The CDR3 is 13 residues long. Germline CDR1 and CDR2: SNHLY and FYNNEI. With 8 bases removed from V and 2 bases from J, the gap between germline ends came to 12 bases. The CDR3 DNA follows: TGTGCCAGCCCCCCCGCGGTCAACTATGGCTACACCTTC. The encoded protein is CASPPAVNYGYTF.

The chain joins TRBV4-1 to TRBJ2-3, with 7 bases aligning to TRBD1. The germline V gene has CDR1 MGHRA and CDR2 YSYEKL. V was pared by 2 bases and J by 5 bases, with 10 bases of the junction left unmatched. This CDR3 is 16 amino acids long. CDR3 residues: CASSQLGQKRGDTQYF. For the CDR3, the DNA is TGCGCCAGCAGCCAATTGGGACAGAAAAGAGGAGATACGCAGTATTTT.

The rearrangement links TRBV27 to TRBJ2-1; 10 positions match TRBD2. V was pared by 4 bases and J by 8 bases, with 14 bases of the junction left unmatched. CDR3 length: 17 amino acids. Looked up from germline, CDR1 is MNHEY and CDR2 is SMNVEV (reference sequence). DNA of the CDR3: TGTGCCAGCAGTTCTAGATCGGAGGGTCTAGCGGGAGATGAGCAGTTCTTC. Protein: CASSSRSEGLAGDEQFF.

This chain uses TRBV5-6 with TRBJ1-4; D perhaps matches TRBD1 (5 bases). Germline CDR1 and CDR2: SGHDT and YYEEEE. V shed 0 bases and J shed 7 bases, with 13 bases lying between them. This CDR3 comprises 15 residues. CDR3 amino acids: CASSLVGAGSEKLFF. The CDR3 nucleotides are TGTGCCAGCAGCTTGGTAGGGGCAGGGAGTGAAAAACTGTTTTTT.

This chain links TRBV28 with TRBJ2-1; 14 nucleotides line up with TRBD2. The CDR3 has 13 amino acids. V lost 10 bases to trimming and J lost 8 bases; unmatched junction nucleotides: 4. From germline, CDR1 is MDHEN and CDR2 SYDVKM. The DNA for the CDR3 is TGTGCCACTGGGACTAGCGGGAGTGATGAGCAGTTCTTC. Translated, it gives CATGTSGSDEQFF.

The V call is TRBV10-2, the J call TRBJ2-5; D may be TRBD1 (5 bases). Germline V gene lookup returns CDR1 WSHSY and CDR2 SAAADI. The CDR3 has 12 amino acids. V was cut by 7 bases and J by 5 bases, with 11 bases left in between. CDR3 sequence (DNA): TGCGCCAGCACCCAGGGCAGGGAGACCCAGTACTTC. Encoded protein: CASTQGRETQYF.

The genes are TRBV19 and TRBJ2-2; D call uncertain. The CDR3 has 18 residues. Per the germline V gene, CDR1 is LNHDA and CDR2 is SQIVND (reference sequence). Trimming left V 1 base short and J 3 bases short, with 18 bases between. Here the CDR3 DNA reads TGTGCCAGTAGTATAGTGGGGTCATGGGTGAGCGACACCGGGGAGCTGTTTTTT. Its protein product is CASSIVGSWVSDTGELFF.

The chain combines TRBV11-2 with TRBJ2-7; either TRBD1 or TRBD2 may supply D (5 bases each). The germline CDR1 and CDR2 sequences are SGHAT and FQNNGV. Between the trimmed V and J ends, which lost 5 bases and 4 bases, there was a span of 15 bases. The CDR3 is made up of 14 amino acids. Here the CDR3 DNA reads TGTGCCAGCAGCCGAACGGGGCCCTTTTACGAGCAGTACTTC. Translating gives CASSRTGPFYEQYF.